This TCR beta chain was obtained from a study of T-cell reconstitution after alpha-beta-depleted transplantation in children. The TCRbeta library was prepared with unique molecular identifiers. TCRdb used MiXCR to reprocess the PCR reads, holding one entry per CDR3 protein. This sample carries nearly 550,000 distinct CDR3 sequences, about 18% of them seen once, and the ten largest clones take over 3%. This clonotype was found a few times. This specimen consisted of PBMCs from the stem cell graft donor, obtained from the stem cell graft. The origin of this receptor is a human donor who donated a stem cell graft to a child with acute lymphoblastic leukemia.

The CDR3 DNA sequence: TGCAGCGTTAGGACAGGCAACAATGAGCAGTTCTTC. Its protein product is CSVRTGNNEQFF. The rearrangement uses TRBV29-1 and TRBJ2-1; TRBD1 agrees at 7 bases. J gave up 5 bases and V 5 bases, and 3 bases lay outside the gene matches. CDR1 SQVTM and CDR2 ANQGSEA come from the germline V gene. There are 12 residues in the CDR3.